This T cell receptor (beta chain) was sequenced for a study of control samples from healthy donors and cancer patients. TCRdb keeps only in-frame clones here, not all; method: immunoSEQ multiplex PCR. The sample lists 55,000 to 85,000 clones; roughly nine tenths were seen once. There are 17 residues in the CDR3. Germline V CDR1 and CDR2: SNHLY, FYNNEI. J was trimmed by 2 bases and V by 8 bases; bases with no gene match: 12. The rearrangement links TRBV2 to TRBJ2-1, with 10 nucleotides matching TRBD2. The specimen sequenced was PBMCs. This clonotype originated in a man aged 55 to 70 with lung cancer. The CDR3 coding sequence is TGTGCCAGCCGGAGCGGGGGGGCCCTTCCTCCCTACAATGAGCAGTTCTTC. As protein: CASRSGGALPPYNEQFF.